A single T cell receptor beta chain is shown here with its context. The record originates from a study of T cell changes during pregnancy in multiple sclerosis. With 4 bases clipped from V and 2 bases from J, the junction kept 4 bases outside the gene matches. CDR1 and CDR2 from the germline V gene are SGHRS and YFSETQ. This CDR3 is built from 15 residues. Sequencing was performed with immunoSEQ multiplex PCR; in TCRdb, only in-frame clones are kept and a portion is missing. The profile shows about 68,000 clones, 90% of them singletons. The chain carries TRBV5-1 and TRBJ2-1, with 9 bases lining up with TRBD2. This sequence was found in a female donor with multiple sclerosis, enrolled in a pregnancy study. The specimen was peripheral blood, collected in the third trimester of pregnancy. CDR3 DNA: TGCGCCAGCAGCCGAGCTAGCGGGGCCTACAATGAGCAGTTCTTC. It specifies CASSRASGAYNEQFF.